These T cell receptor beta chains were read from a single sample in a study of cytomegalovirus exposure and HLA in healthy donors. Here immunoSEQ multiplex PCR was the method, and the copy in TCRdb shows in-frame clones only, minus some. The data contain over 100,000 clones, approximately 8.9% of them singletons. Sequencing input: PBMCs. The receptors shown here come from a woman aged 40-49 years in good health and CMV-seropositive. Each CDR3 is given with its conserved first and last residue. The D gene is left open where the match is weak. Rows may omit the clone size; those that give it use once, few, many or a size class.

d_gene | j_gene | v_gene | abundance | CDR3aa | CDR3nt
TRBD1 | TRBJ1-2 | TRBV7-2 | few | CASSPGGGRANYGYTF | TGTGCCAGCAGCCCAGGGGGCGGGCGGGCTAACTATGGCTACACCTTC
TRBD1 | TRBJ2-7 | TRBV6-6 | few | CASSSPDRGSYEQYF | TGTGCCAGCAGTTCACCGGACAGGGGAAGCTACGAGCAGTACTTC
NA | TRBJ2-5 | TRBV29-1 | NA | CSSGEGGEETQYF | TGCAGCTCCGGTGAAGGGGGGGAGGAGACCCAGTACTTC
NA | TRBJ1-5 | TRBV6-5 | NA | CASSFGRGGQPQHF | TGTGCCAGCAGTTTTGGGCGGGGAGGGCAGCCCCAGCATTTT
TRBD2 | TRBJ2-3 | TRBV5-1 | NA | CASRVASGGADTQYF | TGCGCCAGCAGGGTAGCTAGCGGGGGGGCTGATACGCAGTATTTT
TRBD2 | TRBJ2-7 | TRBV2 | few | CASSDSTSGAYEQYF | TGTGCCAGCAGTGATTCGACTAGCGGGGCTTACGAGCAGTACTTC
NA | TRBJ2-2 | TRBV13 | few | CASSLGQGIGELFF | TGTGCCAGCAGCTTAGGACAGGGCATCGGGGAGCTGTTTTTT
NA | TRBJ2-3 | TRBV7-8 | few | CASSFWTDTDTQYF | TGTGCCAGCAGCTTTTGGACAGACACAGATACGCAGTATTTT
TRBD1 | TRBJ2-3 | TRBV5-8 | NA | CASRVRAGGFLDTQYF | TGTGCCAGCAGGGTTAGGGCAGGGGGATTCCTCGATACGCAGTATTTT
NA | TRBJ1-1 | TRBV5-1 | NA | CASRGRANTEAFF | TGCGCCAGCAGGGGCCGTGCGAACACTGAAGCTTTCTTT
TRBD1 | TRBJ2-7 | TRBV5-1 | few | CASGWDRSYEQYF | TGCGCCAGCGGATGGGACAGGTCCTACGAGCAGTACTTC
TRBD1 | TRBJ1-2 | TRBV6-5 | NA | CASSRDRLPYYGYTF | TGTGCCAGCAGTCGGGACAGACTACCTTACTATGGCTACACCTTC
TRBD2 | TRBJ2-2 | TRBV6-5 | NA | CASSYAGGQNTGELFF | TGTGCCAGCAGCTACGCGGGGGGGCAGAACACCGGGGAGCTGTTTTTT
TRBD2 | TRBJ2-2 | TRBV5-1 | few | CASSRQLAGGTGELFF | TGCGCCAGCAGCCGGCAGCTAGCGGGGGGCACCGGGGAGCTGTTTTTT
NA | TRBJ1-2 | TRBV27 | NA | CASSRQPNYGYTF | TGTGCCAGCAGTCGACAGCCTAACTATGGCTACACCTTC
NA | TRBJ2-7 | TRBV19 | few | CASSLRQGTYEQYF | TGTGCCAGTAGTTTACGGCAGGGGACCTACGAGCAGTACTTC
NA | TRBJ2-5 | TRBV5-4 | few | CASSFNREGETQYF | TGTGCCAGCAGCTTCAACAGGGAGGGAGAGACCCAGTACTTC
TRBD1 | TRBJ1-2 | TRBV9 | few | CASSGGQGGLKHGYTF | TGTGCCAGCAGCGGGGGACAGGGGGGATTGAAGCATGGCTACACCTTC
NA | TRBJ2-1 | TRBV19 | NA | CASSIGGGTYNEQFF | TGTGCCAGTAGTATAGGGGGGGGCACCTACAATGAGCAGTTCTTC
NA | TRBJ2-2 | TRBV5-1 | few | CASSIPRGGGLSTGELFF | TGCGCCAGCAGCATACCCAGGGGTGGCGGGTTGAGCACCGGGGAGCTGTTTTTT
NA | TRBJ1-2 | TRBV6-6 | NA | CASSYSAVNGYTF | TGTGCCAGCAGTTACTCGGCGGTTAATGGCTACACCTTC
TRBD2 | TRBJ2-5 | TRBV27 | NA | CASRPGTKETQYF | TGTGCCAGCAGACCGGGGACTAAAGAGACCCAGTACTTC
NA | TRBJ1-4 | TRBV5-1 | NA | CASSFQGAPNEKLFF | TGTGCCAGCAGCTTTCAAGGAGCCCCTAATGAAAAACTGTTTTTT
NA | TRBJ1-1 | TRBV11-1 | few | CASSFGGGTEAFF | TGTGCCAGCAGCTTCGGGGGTGGGACTGAAGCTTTCTTT
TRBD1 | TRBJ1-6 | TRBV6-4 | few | CASSDQTLQGPSSYNSPLHF | TGTGCCAGCAGTGACCAAACGTTACAGGGGCCCAGCTCCTATAATTCACCCCTCCACTTT
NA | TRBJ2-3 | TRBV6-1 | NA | CASSDGQITDTQYF | TGTGCCAGCAGTGATGGACAGATCACAGATACGCAGTATTTT
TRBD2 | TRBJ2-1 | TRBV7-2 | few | CASRVSGGAFNEQFF | TGTGCCAGCAGGGTTAGCGGGGGGGCCTTTAATGAGCAGTTCTTC
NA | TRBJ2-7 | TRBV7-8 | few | CASSLGAGSEIYEQYF | TGTGCCAGCAGCTTGGGGGCCGGATCGGAGATTTACGAGCAGTACTTC
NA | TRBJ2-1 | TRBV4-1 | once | CASSHNSGGRTYNEQFF | TGCGCCAGCAGCCATAATTCGGGGGGCAGGACCTACAATGAGCAGTTCTTC
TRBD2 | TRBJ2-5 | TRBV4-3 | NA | CASSHTRGRTQYF | TGCGCCAGCAGCCACACCCGCGGGAGGACCCAGTACTTC
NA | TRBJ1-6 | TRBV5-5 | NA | CASSRFEVLGSPLHF | TGTGCCAGCAGCCGATTTGAGGTTCTCGGATCACCCCTCCACTTT
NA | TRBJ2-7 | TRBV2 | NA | CASEALRAYEQYF | TGTGCCAGCGAAGCTCTACGGGCCTACGAGCAGTACTTC
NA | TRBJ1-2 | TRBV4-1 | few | CASSQDRYSYGYTF | TGCGCCAGCAGCCAAGATCGGTACAGCTATGGCTACACCTTC
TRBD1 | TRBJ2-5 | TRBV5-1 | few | CASSLSPTGGMETQYF | TGCGCCAGCAGCTTGAGTCCGACAGGGGGTATGGAGACCCAGTACTTC
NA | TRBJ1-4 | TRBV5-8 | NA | CASSLRVGRGKLFF | TGTGCCAGCAGCTTGAGAGTTGGGCGGGGAAAACTGTTTTTT
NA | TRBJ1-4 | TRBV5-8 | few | CASSSYMGGHTNEKLFF | TGTGCCAGCAGCTCCTATATGGGGGGGCATACTAATGAAAAACTGTTTTTT
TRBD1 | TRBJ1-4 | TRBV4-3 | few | CASSQGTGGNNEKLFF | TGCGCCAGCAGCCAAGGCACAGGGGGGAATAATGAAAAACTGTTTTTT
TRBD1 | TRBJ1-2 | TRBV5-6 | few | CASSSGTVYGYTF | TGTGCCAGCAGCTCCGGGACAGTGTATGGCTACACCTTC
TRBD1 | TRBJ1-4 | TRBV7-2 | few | CASSLDRGHEKLFF | TGTGCCAGCAGCTTAGACAGGGGGCATGAAAAACTGTTTTTT
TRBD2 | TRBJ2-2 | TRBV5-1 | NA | CASSLAGTSTGELFF | TGCGCCAGCAGCTTGGCCGGGACTAGCACCGGGGAGCTGTTTTTT
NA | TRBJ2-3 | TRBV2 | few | CASSYFTDTQYF | TGTGCCAGCAGCTACTTCACAGATACGCAGTATTTT